This T cell receptor (beta chain) is drawn from a study of T cell changes during pregnancy in multiple sclerosis. Sequencing used immunoSEQ multiplex PCR; TCRdb keeps in-frame clones, though not all of them. Of 50,000 to 65,000 clones in the sample, approximately 91% were seen once. The V end was cut by 3 bases, the J end by 0 bases, with 8 bases between. The CDR3 length is 14 residues. Looked up from germline, CDR1 is MNHNS and CDR2 is SASEGT. In its sample, this clone was seen once. Source: peripheral blood, taken in the second trimester of pregnancy. V and J are TRBV6-1 and TRBJ1-1; D ambiguous. The source is a female donor with multiple sclerosis, enrolled in a pregnancy study. The CDR3 here is CASSEDFLNTEAFF. CDR3 coding DNA: TGTGCCAGCAGTGAGGACTTCCTGAACACTGAAGCTTTCTTT.